These 3 T cell receptor beta chains came from one sample sequenced in a study of CXCR3-negative and CXCR3-positive naive CD8 T cells. UMI-tagged TRB cDNA libraries were built via 5' RACE. TCRdb reworked the 5' RACE reads into one entry per CDR3 protein, no DNA. The listing records 45,000 to 75,000 distinct CDR3 sequences. The specimen was naive CXCR3- CD8+ T cells from blood. Noted subset: CD45RO-CCR7+CD27+CD95- naive CD8+ T cells lacking CXCR3 (TNR3-). All receptors come from a human donor in good health. Some clones in this sample may be carry-over from other donors' samples.

The chain links TRBV15 to TRBJ2-3; TCRdb designates TRBD1, a call that cannot be tested without DNA. The CDR3 has 15 amino acids. Germline V lookup: CDR1 LNHNV, CDR2 YYDKDF (reference sequence). CDR3 protein: CATSSGGASTDTQYF.

The chain employs TRBV29-1 and TRBJ2-3; TCRdb reports TRBD2, a call that lacks DNA to check it against. Germline CDR1 is SQVTM and CDR2 is ANQGSEA. The length of the CDR3 is 14 residues. The CDR3 region is CSVDSGGGLDTQYF.

This chain connects TRBV28 to TRBJ2-7; lacking DNA, the TRBD2 call made by TCRdb goes unchecked. The CDR3 runs 14 residues. Germline loops: CDR1 MDHEN, CDR2 SYDVKM. The CDR3 loop is CAGREDRSSYEQYF. The full variable domain, its missing parts supplied by reference TRBV28 and TRBJ2-7, is DVKVTQSSRYLVKRTGEKVFLECVQDMDHENMFWYRQDPGLGLRLIYFSYDVKMKEKGDIPEGYSVSREKKERFSLILESASTNQTSMYLCAGREDRSSYEQYFGPGTRLTVT.